This passage covers 8 T cell receptor beta chains from one sample sequenced in a study of shared clonotypes between healthy human individuals. Assay: immunoSEQ multiplex PCR; the TCRdb copy retains only in-frame clones and omits some. Here the sample spans approximately 2.4 million clones, 90% to 97% being singletons. The sample comprised naive CD4+ T cells sorted from blood. Subset indicated: CD45RA+ positively selected. Receptors were obtained from a man younger than 35 in good health.

The chain has TRBV2 and TRBJ2-1; perhaps D is TRBD1 or TRBD2 (5 bases each). Germline lookup yields CDR1 SNHLY and CDR2 FYNNEI. The ends were cut back, 3 bases at V and 4 bases at J, with 13 bases in the middle. CDR3 length equals 15 residues. This CDR3 reads CASSDRSGRYNEQFF. The CDR3 coding sequence is TGTGCCAGCAGTGATCGATCAGGGAGATACAATGAGCAGTTCTTC.

The chain is built from TRBV5-4 and TRBJ2-7; TRBD1 matches 8 bases. The CDR3 sequence is 17 residues long. Germline trimming cut 4 bases from V and 1 base from J; bases unmatched to any gene: 13. CDR1 SGHNT and CDR2 YYREEE come from the germline V gene (reference sequence). The CDR3 sequence: CASSVGQGAIPSYEQYF. CDR3 nucleotide sequence: TGTGCCAGCAGCGTCGGACAGGGTGCCATTCCATCCTACGAGCAGTACTTC.

In this sample, this clone turned up once. This sequence joins TRBV7-9 and TRBJ2-7, with TRBD1 matching over 12 bases. V lost 1 base, J lost 7 bases, and 5 bases stayed unmatched. The CDR3 is 15 residues long. CDR1 is SEHNR, CDR2 FQNEAQ, per germline (reference sequence). The CDR3 DNA follows: TGTGCCAGCAGCTTAGGGGGACAGGGGGCGCGGGAGCAGTACTTC. This codes for CASSLGGQGAREQYF.

This rearrangement joins TRBV6-1 to TRBJ1-6; D gene uncertain. CDR1 MNHNS and CDR2 SASEGT come from the germline V gene. V was pared by 7 bases and J by 5 bases, with 15 bases between. The length of the CDR3 is 15 residues. The CDR3 sequence: CASILEAGHNSPLHF. The CDR3 DNA reads TGTGCCAGCATTTTAGAGGCAGGCCATAATTCACCCCTCCACTTT.

With regard to this clone: Other DNA sequences from this sample encode an identical CDR3 as well. The V and J genes are TRBV5-1 and TRBJ2-7; maybe TRBD1 (6 bases). CDR3 length equals 14 residues. V gave up 4 bases and J gave up 1 base, with 12 bases separating them. Germline V gene sequence: CDR1 SGHRS, CDR2 YFSETQ. In DNA form, the CDR3 reads TGCGCCAGCAGCCTCGAAACAGGGTCCTACGAGCAGTACTTC. It is translated as CASSLETGSYEQYF.

This rearrangement joins TRBV18 to TRBJ1-4, with TRBD1 as a possible D gene (5 bases). Germline V gives CDR1 KGHSH, CDR2 LQKENI. The CDR3 is made up of 14 amino acids. Trimming shortened V by 0 bases and J by 7 bases, and 9 bases separated the two germline ends. In DNA form, the CDR3 reads TGTGCCAGCTCACCACCACAGGCTGGTGAAAAACTGTTTTTT. Translation gives CASSPPQAGEKLFF.

The chain combines TRBV30 with TRBJ2-6, with D possibly being TRBD1 (6 bases). Germline assignment: CDR1 GTSNPN and CDR2 SVGIG (reference sequence). The CDR3 is made up of 17 amino acids. Between the trimmed V and J ends, which lost 1 base and 0 bases, there was a span of 13 bases. The CDR3 is CAWSGGTPSSGANVLTF. Here the CDR3 DNA reads TGTGCCTGGAGTGGGGGGACACCGAGCTCTGGGGCCAACGTCCTGACTTTC.

This sequence joins TRBV7-2 and TRBJ1-4; D is perhaps TRBD1 (6 bases). The germline V gene has CDR1 SGHTA and CDR2 FQGNSA. V was trimmed by 1 base and J by 10 bases, leaving 19 bases between them. This CDR3 is built from 16 residues. DNA of the CDR3: TGTGCCAGCAGCTTAGTGGGGGGCGATGTTTTTGGAAAACTGTTTTTT. Amino acid sequence: CASSLVGGDVFGKLFF.